This entry is about one TCR beta chain. Seattle's cohort entered during active infection and was followed longitudinally. This sample was included in a study of blood T cell repertoires in COVID-19. Across the study: Acute and convalescent COVID-19 specimens originated in the United States, Italy and Spain. Sources were T cells, B-cell-depleted T cells, or PBMCs; the material itself was cDNA or gDNA.

In the original processing: Amplified reference gene primers provided the basis for estimating nucleated cell counts. Using immunoSEQ multiplex PCR, the repertoire was profiled, and TCRdb retains in-frame clones only, with some absent. That table is the source of V, J and clone size, and D and trimming were worked out from the DNA. This table holds approximately 150,000 clones, approximately 86% found once. CDR3 size: 15 residues. After removal of 0 bases from V and 7 bases from J, the junction contained 4 bases not matched to a gene. Germline loops: CDR1 SGHAT, CDR2 FQDESV (reference sequence). Sequences were obtained from peripheral blood. J is TRBJ2-1 and V is TRBV11-1; TRBD2 agrees at 9 bases. The clonotype comes from a woman aged 80 or older with COVID-19, enrolled during active disease. For the CDR3, the DNA is TGTGCCAGCAGCTTAGCAGGGCGGGAGGGTAATGAGCAGTTCTTC. Residues: CASSLAGREGNEQFF.